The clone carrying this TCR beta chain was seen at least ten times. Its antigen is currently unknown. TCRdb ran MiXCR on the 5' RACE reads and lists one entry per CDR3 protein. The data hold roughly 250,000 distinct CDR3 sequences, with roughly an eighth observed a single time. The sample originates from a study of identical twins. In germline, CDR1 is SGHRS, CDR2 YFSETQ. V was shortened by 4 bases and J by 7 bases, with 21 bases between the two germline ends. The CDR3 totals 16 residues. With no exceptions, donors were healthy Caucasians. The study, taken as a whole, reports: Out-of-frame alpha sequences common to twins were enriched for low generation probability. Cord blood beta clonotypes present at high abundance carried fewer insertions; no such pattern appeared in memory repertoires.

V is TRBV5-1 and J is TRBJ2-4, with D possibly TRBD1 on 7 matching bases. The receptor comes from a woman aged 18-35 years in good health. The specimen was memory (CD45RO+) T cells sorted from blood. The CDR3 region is CASSSLGGQFGNIQYF. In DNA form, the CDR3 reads TGCGCCAGCAGCAGTCTGGGGGGACAGTTCGGGAACATTCAGTACTTC.